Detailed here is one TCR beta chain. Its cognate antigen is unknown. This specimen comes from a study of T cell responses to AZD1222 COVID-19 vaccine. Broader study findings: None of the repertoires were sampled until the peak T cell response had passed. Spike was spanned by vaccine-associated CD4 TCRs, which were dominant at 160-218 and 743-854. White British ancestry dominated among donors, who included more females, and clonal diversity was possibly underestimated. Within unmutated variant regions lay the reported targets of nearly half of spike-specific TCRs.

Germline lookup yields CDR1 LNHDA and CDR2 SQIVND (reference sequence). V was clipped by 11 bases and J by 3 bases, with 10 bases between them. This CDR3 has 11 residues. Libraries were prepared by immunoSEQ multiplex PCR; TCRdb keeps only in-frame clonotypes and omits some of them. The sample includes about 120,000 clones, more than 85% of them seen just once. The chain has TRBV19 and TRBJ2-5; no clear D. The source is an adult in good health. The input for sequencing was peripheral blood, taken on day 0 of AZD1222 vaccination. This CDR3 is CASAEEETQYF. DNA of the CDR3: TGTGCCTCGGCAGAGGAAGAGACCCAGTACTTC.